Following are 10 T cell receptor beta chains from one sample sequenced in a study of blood T cell repertoires in COVID-19 (TCRdb year 2020). The library relied on the immunoSEQ multiplex PCR assay. Drawn from immuneACCESS, this table holds only the in-frame rearrangements with V and J called that TCRdb kept. Clones are partly lost; checked studies trace under half to an unresolved V gene and leave the rest unexplained. This sample holds roughly 290,000 clones; around 87% were observed only once. The ten largest make up less than 9.5% of the sample. The sequenced sample was peripheral blood. These receptors came from a woman in her fifties or sixties who had recovered from COVID-19.

The rearrangement links TRBV7-6 to TRBJ1-1; D is uncertain. The CDR3 covers 15 residues. Trimming cost V 5 bases and J 1 base, with 14 bases left between them. Germline CDR1 reads SGHVS; CDR2 reads FNYEAQ. The CDR3 nucleotides read TGTGCCAGCAGCCCCTCTGACACCTGGAACACTGAAGCTTTCTTT. This codes for CASSPSDTWNTEAFF.

The chain is built from TRBV6-6 and TRBJ2-6, with D possibly TRBD1 on 5 matching bases. CDR1 and CDR2 (germline): MNHNY, SVGAGI (reference sequence). The CDR3 runs to 17 residues. The V gene lost 5 bases and the J gene lost 0 bases, with 14 bases spanning the gap. The CDR3 protein is CASSQDTPSSGANVLTF. The CDR3 DNA follows: TGTGCCAGCAGTCAGGACACCCCGAGCTCTGGGGCCAACGTCCTGACTTTC.

The chain has TRBV29-1 and TRBJ1-3; D may be TRBD1 (5 bases). This CDR3 contains 12 residues. Germline V lookup: CDR1 SQVTM, CDR2 ANQGSEA. With 7 bases removed from V and 3 bases from J, the gap between germline ends came to 10 bases. DNA of the CDR3: TGCAGCGCCCAGGGCTTTGGAAACACCATATATTTT. It yields the protein CSAQGFGNTIYF.

The chain links TRBV28 to TRBJ2-1; TRBD2 agrees at 7 bases. This CDR3 has 16 residues. Germline lookup yields CDR1 MDHEN and CDR2 SYDVKM. Trimming removed 5 bases from V and 3 bases from J; junction bases left unmatched: 10. CDR3 protein: CASSQGLVGDYNEQFF. CDR3 DNA sequence: TGTGCCAGCAGTCAAGGACTAGTCGGAGACTACAATGAGCAGTTCTTC. Full variable domain (remainder filled in from reference TRBV28 and TRBJ2-1): DVKVTQSSRYLVKRTGEKVFLECVQDMDHENMFWYRQDPGLGLRLIYFSYDVKMKEKGDIPEGYSVSREKKERFSLILESASTNQTSMYLCASSQGLVGDYNEQFFGPGTRLTVL.

The chain combines TRBV4-3 with TRBJ1-1; D is perhaps TRBD1 (6 bases). This CDR3 is built from 14 residues. V lost 2 bases, J lost 4 bases, and 11 bases lay in between. The germline V gene has CDR1 LGHNA and CDR2 YSLEER. The CDR3 DNA is TGCGCCAGCAGCCAACAGACAGGAGTCACTGAAGCTTTCTTT. It translates to CASSQQTGVTEAFF.

Regarding this clone: Other DNA sequences in the sample encode the same CDR3. The chain employs TRBV4-3 and TRBJ1-1; D remains ambiguous. Trimming stripped 1 base from V and 0 bases from J, with 3 bases between. There are 13 residues in the CDR3. Germline V lookup: CDR1 LGHNA, CDR2 YSLEER. Here the CDR3 DNA reads TGCGCCAGCAGCCAAGGAGTGAACACTGAAGCTTTCTTT. Encoded protein: CASSQGVNTEAFF.

This clone was detected only a few times. In the same sample, other DNA sequences code for this CDR3. The chain employs TRBV15 and TRBJ1-2, with D unresolved. The CDR3 runs to 13 residues. The V end was cut by 0 bases, the J end by 6 bases, with 8 bases between. In germline, CDR1 is LNHNV, CDR2 YYDKDF (reference sequence). CDR3 loop: CATSREEGDGYTF. In DNA form, the CDR3 reads TGTGCCACCAGCAGAGAGGAGGGTGATGGCTACACCTTC.

V gene TRBV7-2 combines with J gene TRBJ1-5; unclear D gene. This CDR3 region has 13 residues. Looked up from germline, CDR1 is SGHTA and CDR2 is FQGNSA. Between the trimmed V and J ends, which lost 1 base and 7 bases, there was a span of 8 bases. This chain's CDR3 is CASSLEPLQPQHF. DNA of the CDR3: TGTGCCAGCAGCTTAGAACCACTCCAGCCCCAGCATTTT.

This clone was seen only once. This chain connects TRBV14 to TRBJ2-7; no firm D call. There are 13 residues in the CDR3. V was cut by 4 bases and J by 7 bases, with 14 bases left in between. Looked up from germline, CDR1 is SGHDN and CDR2 is FVKESK. CDR3 region: CASSRAVSLEQYF. CDR3 nucleotide sequence: TGTGCCAGCAGCCGAGCCGTGAGCCTAGAGCAGTACTTC.

The chain couples TRBV30 to TRBJ1-1; D might be TRBD1 (5 bases). The germline V gene encodes CDR1 GTSNPN and CDR2 SVGIG (reference sequence). V was trimmed by 4 bases and J by 2 bases, leaving 17 bases between them. The CDR3 extends over 15 amino acids. The CDR3 nucleotides are TGTGCCTGGACTCTGCGCGGGGCCTCAAACACTGAAGCTTTCTTT. It translates to CAWTLRGASNTEAFF.